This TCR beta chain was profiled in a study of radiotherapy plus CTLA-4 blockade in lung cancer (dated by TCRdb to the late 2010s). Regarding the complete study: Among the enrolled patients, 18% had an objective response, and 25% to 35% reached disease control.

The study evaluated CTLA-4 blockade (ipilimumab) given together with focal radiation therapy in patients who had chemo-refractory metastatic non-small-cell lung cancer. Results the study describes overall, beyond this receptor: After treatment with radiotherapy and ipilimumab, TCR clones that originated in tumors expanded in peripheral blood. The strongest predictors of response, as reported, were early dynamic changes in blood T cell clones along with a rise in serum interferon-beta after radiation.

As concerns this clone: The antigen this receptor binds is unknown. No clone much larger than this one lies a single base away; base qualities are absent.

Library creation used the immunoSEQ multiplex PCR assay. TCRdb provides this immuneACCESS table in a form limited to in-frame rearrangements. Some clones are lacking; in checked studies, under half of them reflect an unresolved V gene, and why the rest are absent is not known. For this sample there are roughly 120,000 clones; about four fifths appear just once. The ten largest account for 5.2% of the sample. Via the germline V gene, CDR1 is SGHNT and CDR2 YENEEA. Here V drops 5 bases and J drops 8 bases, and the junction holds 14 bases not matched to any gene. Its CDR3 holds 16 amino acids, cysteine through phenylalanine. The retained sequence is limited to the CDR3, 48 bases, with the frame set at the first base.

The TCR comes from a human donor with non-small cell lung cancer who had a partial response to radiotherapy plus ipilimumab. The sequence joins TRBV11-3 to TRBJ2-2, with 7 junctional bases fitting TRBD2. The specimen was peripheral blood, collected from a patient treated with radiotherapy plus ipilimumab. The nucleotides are TGTGCCAGCAGCGCGAGGCCTAGCGGAGCAGGAGGGGAGCTGTTTTTT. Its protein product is CASSARPSGAGGELFF.